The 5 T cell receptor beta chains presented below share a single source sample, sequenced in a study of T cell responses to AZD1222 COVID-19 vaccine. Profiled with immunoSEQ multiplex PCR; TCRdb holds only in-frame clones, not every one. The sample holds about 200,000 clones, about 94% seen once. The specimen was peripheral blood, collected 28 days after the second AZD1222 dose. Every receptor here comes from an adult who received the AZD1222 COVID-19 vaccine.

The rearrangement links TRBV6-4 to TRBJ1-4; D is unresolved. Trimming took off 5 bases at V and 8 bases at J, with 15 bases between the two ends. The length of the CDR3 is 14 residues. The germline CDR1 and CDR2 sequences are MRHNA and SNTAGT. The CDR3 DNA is TGTGCCAGCAGTCCGACGTCGATTTCGGAAAAACTGTTTTTT. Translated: CASSPTSISEKLFF.

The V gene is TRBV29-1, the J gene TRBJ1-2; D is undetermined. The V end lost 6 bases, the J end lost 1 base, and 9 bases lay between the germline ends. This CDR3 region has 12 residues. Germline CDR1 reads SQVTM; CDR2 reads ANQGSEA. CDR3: CSVHNSNYGYTF. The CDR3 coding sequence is TGCAGCGTCCACAACAGTAACTATGGCTACACCTTC.

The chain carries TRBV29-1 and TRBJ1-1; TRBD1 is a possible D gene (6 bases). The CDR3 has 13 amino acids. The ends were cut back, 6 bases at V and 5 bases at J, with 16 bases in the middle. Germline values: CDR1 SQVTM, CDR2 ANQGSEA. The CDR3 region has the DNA TGCAGCGTGGAAAGGGGTAGGGGGACTGAAGCTTTCTTT. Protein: CSVERGRGTEAFF.

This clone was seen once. The chain's CDR3 is CASSIGTSGGAETQYF. The CDR3, as DNA: TGCGCCAGCAGCATTGGGACTAGCGGGGGTGCTGAGACCCAGTACTTC. The chain couples TRBV5-1 to TRBJ2-5; TRBD2 matches at 14 bases. Per germline, CDR1 SGHRS and CDR2 YFSETQ. The CDR3 covers 16 residues. V was clipped by 4 bases and J by 5 bases; unmatched bases: 7.

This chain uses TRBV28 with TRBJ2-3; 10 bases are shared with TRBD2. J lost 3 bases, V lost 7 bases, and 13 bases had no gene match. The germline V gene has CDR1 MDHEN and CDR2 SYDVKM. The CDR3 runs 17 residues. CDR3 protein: CASKVTSGAPQTDTQYF. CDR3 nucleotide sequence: TGTGCCAGCAAGGTTACTAGCGGGGCCCCGCAAACAGATACGCAGTATTTT.